This is a list of T cell receptor gamma chains from one sample in a study of Vδ1+ human thymocytes. TCRdb re-called the multiplex PCR reads through CATT. Found here are 36,000 or so gamma-chain clones, just over 20% of them singletons; the top ten hold under 2%. The material sequenced was Vdelta1+ gamma-delta thymocytes from the thymus. The receptors originated from a girl in the first two years of life who had congenital heart surgery. Each CDR3 is given with its conserved first and last residue. Only some rows state a clone size, as once, few, many or a class for expanded clones.

V gene: TRGV5
clone size: few
J gene: TRGJP2
CDR3 DNA: TGTGCCACCTGGGACAGGACGGATTGGATCAAGACGTTT
CDR3 protein: CATWDRTDWIKTF

V gene: TRGV3
clone size: few
J gene: TRGJ1/TRGJ2
CDR3 DNA: TGTGCCACCTGGGACAGGCTCCGTTATTATAAGAAACTCTTT
CDR3 protein: CATWDRLRYYKKLF

V gene: TRGV2
clone size: -
J gene: TRGJP2
CDR3 DNA: TGTGCCACCTGGGACGGGAACAGTGATTGGATCAAGACGTTT
CDR3 protein: CATWDGNSDWIKTF

V gene: TRGV9
clone size: -
J gene: TRGJ1/TRGJ2
CDR3 DNA: TGTGCCTTGTGGGAGCCTTCCCTTTTCGGTCTGGCTTATAAGAAACTCTTT
CDR3 protein: CALWEPSLFGLAYKKLF

V gene: TRGV2
clone size: -
J gene: TRGJ1/TRGJ2
CDR3 DNA: TGTGCCACCTGGGAAGGGTCAGGGACGGTCTTT
CDR3 protein: CATWEGSGTVF

V gene: TRGV9
clone size: few
J gene: TRGJ1/TRGJ2
CDR3 DNA: TGTGCCTTGCTCCAACCTAAGAAACTCTTT
CDR3 protein: CALLQPKKLF

V gene: TRGV2
clone size: -
J gene: TRGJ1/TRGJ2
CDR3 DNA: TGTGCCACCTGGGAAGCGCCCCGGGCCTGGAAACTCTTT
CDR3 protein: CATWEAPRAWKLF

V gene: TRGV8
clone size: few
J gene: TRGJP2
CDR3 DNA: TGTGCCACCAGGGATGAGCGGGATTATTTTACGGGGCAGTCCAGACGCCCAGTAAGTGATTGGATCAAGACGTTT
CDR3 protein: CATRDERDYFTGQSRRPVSDWIKTF

V gene: TRGV8
clone size: -
J gene: TRGJ1/TRGJ2
CDR3 DNA: TGTGCCACCGGTTATAAGAAACTCTTT
CDR3 protein: CATGYKKLF

V gene: TRGV9
clone size: -
J gene: TRGJ1/TRGJ2
CDR3 DNA: TGTGCCTTGTGGGGGATTCATTATAAGAAACTCTTT
CDR3 protein: CALWGIHYKKLF

V gene: TRGV8
clone size: -
J gene: TRGJP2
CDR3 DNA: TGTGCCACCTGGGATAGGGTAAGTAGTGATTGGATCAAGACGTTT
CDR3 protein: CATWDRVSSDWIKTF

V gene: TRGV9
clone size: -
J gene: TRGJ1/TRGJ2
CDR3 DNA: TGTGCCTTGTGGGACCCCGCTTATTATAAGAAACTCTTT
CDR3 protein: CALWDPAYYKKLF

V gene: TRGV9
clone size: medium-sized
J gene: TRGJ1/TRGJ2
CDR3 DNA: TGTGCCTTGTGGGAGGTGCAGCATTATAAGAAACTCTTT
CDR3 protein: CALWEVQHYKKLF

V gene: TRGV9
clone size: -
J gene: TRGJP2
CDR3 DNA: TGTGCCTTGTGGACTCTTAGTAGTGATTGGATCAAGACGTTT
CDR3 protein: CALWTLSSDWIKTF

V gene: TRGV4
clone size: -
J gene: TRGJP2
CDR3 DNA: TGTGCCACCTGGGATGGCGCAAGTAGTGATTGGATCAAGACGTTT
CDR3 protein: CATWDGASSDWIKTF

V gene: TRGV3
clone size: -
J gene: TRGJ1/TRGJ2
CDR3 DNA: TGTGCCACCTGGGACAGCAAGGATTATTATAAGAAACTCTTT
CDR3 protein: CATWDSKDYYKKLF

V gene: TRGV8
clone size: medium-sized
J gene: TRGJ1/TRGJ2
CDR3 DNA: TGTGCCACCTGGGATATGTATTATAAGAAACTCTTT
CDR3 protein: CATWDMYYKKLF

V gene: TRGV8
clone size: -
J gene: TRGJ1/TRGJ2
CDR3 DNA: TGTGCCACCTGGGATACCCCTTATAAGAAACTCTTT
CDR3 protein: CATWDTPYKKLF

V gene: TRGV8
clone size: -
J gene: TRGJ1/TRGJ2
CDR3 DNA: TGTGCCACCTGGGCTGAGGATTATTATAAGAAACTCTTT
CDR3 protein: CATWAEDYYKKLF

V gene: TRGV3
clone size: -
J gene: TRGJ1/TRGJ2
CDR3 DNA: TGTACCACCTGGGACAGGTCGAATTATTATAAGAAACTCTTT
CDR3 protein: CTTWDRSNYYKKLF

V gene: TRGV9
clone size: -
J gene: TRGJ1/TRGJ2
CDR3 DNA: TGTGCCTTGTGGGAGGTGCCCTTAAATTATTATAAGAAACTCTTT
CDR3 protein: CALWEVPLNYYKKLF

V gene: TRGV8
clone size: few
J gene: TRGJ1/TRGJ2
CDR3 DNA: TGTGCCACCTGGGATATTAAGAAACTCTTT
CDR3 protein: CATWDIKKLF

V gene: TRGV4
clone size: -
J gene: TRGJ1/TRGJ2
CDR3 DNA: TGTGCCACCTGGGATGGGCATCCAATTACCTATTATAAGAAACTCTTT
CDR3 protein: CATWDGHPITYYKKLF

V gene: TRGV9
clone size: -
J gene: TRGJ1/TRGJ2
CDR3 DNA: TGTGCCTTGTGGGCTGGCCCCTTTCATAAGAAACTCTTT
CDR3 protein: CALWAGPFHKKLF

V gene: TRGV3
clone size: few
J gene: TRGJP2
CDR3 DNA: TGTGCCACCTGGGACTCGGGTGATTGGATCAAGACGTTT
CDR3 protein: CATWDSGDWIKTF

V gene: TRGV2
clone size: -
J gene: TRGJ1/TRGJ2
CDR3 DNA: TGTGCCACCTGGGACGGGCTAAGTAAGAAACTCTTT
CDR3 protein: CATWDGLSKKLF

V gene: TRGV9
clone size: -
J gene: TRGJ1/TRGJ2
CDR3 DNA: TGTGCCTCGCCGACCCTCTATTATAAGAAACTCTTT
CDR3 protein: CASPTLYYKKLF

V gene: TRGV4
clone size: -
J gene: TRGJP2
CDR3 DNA: TGTGCCACCTGGGATGGGCGAGGTAGTGATTGGATCAAGACGTTT
CDR3 protein: CATWDGRGSDWIKTF

V gene: TRGV8
clone size: few
J gene: TRGJP2
CDR3 DNA: TGTGCCACTCCATATAGTAGTGATTGGATCAAGACGTTT
CDR3 protein: CATPYSSDWIKTF

V gene: TRGV4
clone size: -
J gene: TRGJ1/TRGJ2
CDR3 DNA: TGTGCCACCTGGGACGGGCCGTATAATTATAAGAAACTCTTT
CDR3 protein: CATWDGPYNYKKLF

V gene: TRGV3
clone size: many
J gene: TRGJ1/TRGJ2
CDR3 DNA: TGTGCCACCTGGGACAGGCGGACTTATAAGAAACTCTTT
CDR3 protein: CATWDRRTYKKLF

V gene: TRGV4
clone size: few
J gene: TRGJ1/TRGJ2
CDR3 DNA: TGTGCCACCTGGGATAAAGGGGAGGATTATAAGAAACTCTTT
CDR3 protein: CATWDKGEDYKKLF